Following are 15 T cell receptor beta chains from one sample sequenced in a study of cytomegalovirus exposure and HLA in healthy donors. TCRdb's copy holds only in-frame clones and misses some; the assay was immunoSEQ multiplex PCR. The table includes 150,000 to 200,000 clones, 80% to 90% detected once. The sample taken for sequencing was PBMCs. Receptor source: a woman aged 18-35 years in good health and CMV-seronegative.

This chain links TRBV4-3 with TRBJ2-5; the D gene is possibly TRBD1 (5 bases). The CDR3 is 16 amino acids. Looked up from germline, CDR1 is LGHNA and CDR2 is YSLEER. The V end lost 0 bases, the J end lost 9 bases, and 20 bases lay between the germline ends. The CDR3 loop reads CASSQDQGLAGSPQYF. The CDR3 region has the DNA TGCGCCAGCAGCCAAGATCAGGGCCTCGCAGGTTCGCCCCAGTACTTC.

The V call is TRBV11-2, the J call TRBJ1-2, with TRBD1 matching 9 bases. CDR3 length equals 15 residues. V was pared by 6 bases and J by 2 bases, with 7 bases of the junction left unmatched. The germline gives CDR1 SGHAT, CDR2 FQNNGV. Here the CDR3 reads CASSRLGTGNYGYTF. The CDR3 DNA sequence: TGTGCCAGCAGTCGCCTAGGGACAGGGAACTATGGCTACACCTTC.

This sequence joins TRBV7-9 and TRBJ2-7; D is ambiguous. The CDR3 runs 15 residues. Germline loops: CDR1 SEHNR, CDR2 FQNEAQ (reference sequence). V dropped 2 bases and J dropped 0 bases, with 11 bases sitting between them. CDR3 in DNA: TGTGCCAGCAGCTTACTCCCCCACTACTCCTACGAGCAGTACTTC. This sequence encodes CASSLLPHYSYEQYF.

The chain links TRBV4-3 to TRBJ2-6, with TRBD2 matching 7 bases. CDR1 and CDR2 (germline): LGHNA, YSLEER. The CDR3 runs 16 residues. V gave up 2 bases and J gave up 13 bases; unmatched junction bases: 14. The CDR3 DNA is TGCGCCAGCAGCCAACATACGGGGTCGGGACTAACAGTCCTGACTTTC. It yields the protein CASSQHTGSGLTVLTF.

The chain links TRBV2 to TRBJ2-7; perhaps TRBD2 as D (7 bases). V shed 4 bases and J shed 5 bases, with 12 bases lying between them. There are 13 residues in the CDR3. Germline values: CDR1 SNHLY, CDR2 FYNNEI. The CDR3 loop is CASSGGGGNEQYF. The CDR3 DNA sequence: TGTGCCAGCAGTGGGGGAGGGGGGAACGAGCAGTACTTC.

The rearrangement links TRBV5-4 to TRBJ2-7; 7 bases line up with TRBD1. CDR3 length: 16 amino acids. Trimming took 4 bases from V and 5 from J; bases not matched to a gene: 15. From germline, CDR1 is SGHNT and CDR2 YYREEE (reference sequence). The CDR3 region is CASSLFRQGGWDEQYF. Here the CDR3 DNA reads TGTGCCAGCAGCCTTTTTAGACAGGGCGGGTGGGACGAGCAGTACTTC.

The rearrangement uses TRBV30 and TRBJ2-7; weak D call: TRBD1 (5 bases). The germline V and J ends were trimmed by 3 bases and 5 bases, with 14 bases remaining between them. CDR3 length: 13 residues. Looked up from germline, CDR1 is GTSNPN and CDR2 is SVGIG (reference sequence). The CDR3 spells CAWRAGIRNEQYF. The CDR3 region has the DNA TGTGCCTGGAGGGCAGGGATCAGGAACGAGCAGTACTTC.

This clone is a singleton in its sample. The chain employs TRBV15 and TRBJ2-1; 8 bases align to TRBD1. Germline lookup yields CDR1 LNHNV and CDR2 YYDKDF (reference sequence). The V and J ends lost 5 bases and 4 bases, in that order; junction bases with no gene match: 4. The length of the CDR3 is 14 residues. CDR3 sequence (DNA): TGTGCCACCAGCCCCCGGGACAGGTACAATGAGCAGTTCTTC. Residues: CATSPRDRYNEQFF.

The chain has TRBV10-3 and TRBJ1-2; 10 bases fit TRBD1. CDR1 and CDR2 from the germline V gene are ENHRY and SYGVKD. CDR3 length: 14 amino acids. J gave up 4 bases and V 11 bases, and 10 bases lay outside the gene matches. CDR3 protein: CAVRTGGPIYGYTF. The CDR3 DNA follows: TGTGCCGTCCGGACAGGGGGTCCTATCTATGGCTACACCTTC.

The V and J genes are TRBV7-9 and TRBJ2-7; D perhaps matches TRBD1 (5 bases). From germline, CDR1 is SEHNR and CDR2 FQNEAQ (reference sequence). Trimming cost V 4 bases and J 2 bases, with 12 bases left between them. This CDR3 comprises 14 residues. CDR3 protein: CASSSTTGTYEQYF. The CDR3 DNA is TGTGCCAGCAGCTCAACCACAGGTACCTACGAGCAGTACTTC.

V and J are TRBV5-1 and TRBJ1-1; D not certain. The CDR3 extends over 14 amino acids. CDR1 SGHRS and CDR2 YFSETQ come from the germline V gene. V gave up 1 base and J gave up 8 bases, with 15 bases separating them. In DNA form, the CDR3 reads TGCGCCAGCAGCTTGTCCGTTCCGACTAGAGAAGCTTTCTTT. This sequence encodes CASSLSVPTREAFF.

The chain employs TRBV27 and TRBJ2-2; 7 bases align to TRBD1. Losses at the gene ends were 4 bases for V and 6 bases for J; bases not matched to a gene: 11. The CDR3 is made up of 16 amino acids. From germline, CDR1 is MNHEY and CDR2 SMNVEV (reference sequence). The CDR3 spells CASSSRQGGISGELFF. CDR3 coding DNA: TGTGCCAGCAGTTCCAGACAGGGTGGAATTTCCGGGGAGCTGTTTTTT.

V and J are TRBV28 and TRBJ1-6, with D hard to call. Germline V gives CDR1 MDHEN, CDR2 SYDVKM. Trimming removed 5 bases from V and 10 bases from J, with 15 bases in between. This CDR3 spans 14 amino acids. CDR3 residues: CASSPRSTRSPLHF. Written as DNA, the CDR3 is TGTGCCAGCAGTCCCCGGTCAACCAGGTCACCCCTCCACTTT.

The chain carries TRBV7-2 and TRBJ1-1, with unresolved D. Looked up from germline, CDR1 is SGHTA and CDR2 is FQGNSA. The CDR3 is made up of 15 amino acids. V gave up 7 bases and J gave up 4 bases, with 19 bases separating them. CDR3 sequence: CASTEVVGRTTEAFF. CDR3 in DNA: TGTGCCAGCACCGAAGTAGTGGGGAGGACCACTGAAGCTTTCTTT.

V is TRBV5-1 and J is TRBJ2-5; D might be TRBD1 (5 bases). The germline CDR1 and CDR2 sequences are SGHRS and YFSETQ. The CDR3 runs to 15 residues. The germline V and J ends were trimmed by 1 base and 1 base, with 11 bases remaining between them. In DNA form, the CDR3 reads TGCGCCAGCAGCTTGTTTTCAGGGCTCCAAGAGACCCAGTACTTC. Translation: CASSLFSGLQETQYF.